The rows below give T cell receptor beta chains drawn from one sample of a study of blood T cell repertoires in COVID-19. Here immunoSEQ multiplex PCR was the method, and the copy in TCRdb shows in-frame clones only, minus some. Here the sample spans approximately 210,000 clones, around 85% being singletons. The sequenced material came from peripheral blood. Source of these receptors: a woman aged 70 to 79 with acute or convalescent COVID-19. Both conserved end residues are part of each CDR3. Each record gives: V gene, D gene, J gene, clone size, CDR3 protein, CDR3 DNA. D genes are given only for firm matches. Only part of the rows carry a size: once, few, many, or a class if the clone is expanded.

TRBV2,TRBD1,TRBJ1-5,-,CASSVDRGNQPQHF,TGTGCCAGCAGCGTCGACAGGGGCAATCAGCCCCAGCATTTT
TRBV7-8,-,TRBJ1-2,-,CASSQWVGANYGYTF,TGTGCCAGCAGCCAGTGGGTGGGAGCTAACTATGGCTACACCTTC
TRBV7-9,TRBD1,TRBJ2-1,-,CASRGSGQGNNEQFF,TGTGCCAGCAGGGGATCGGGACAGGGCAACAATGAGCAGTTCTTC
TRBV2,TRBD1,TRBJ1-4,-,CASSPNRGGEKLFF,TGTGCCAGCAGCCCTAACAGGGGGGGTGAAAAACTGTTTTTT
TRBV7-6,TRBD1,TRBJ1-4,-,CASSLRDRDLEKLFF,TGTGCCAGCAGCTTAAGGGACAGGGACCTGGAAAAACTGTTTTTT
TRBV15,-,TRBJ1-1,-,CATSSGGRGTEAFF,TGTGCCACCAGCAGTGGCGGGAGGGGCACTGAAGCTTTCTTT
TRBV5-1,TRBD2,TRBJ2-1,-,CASSSRTSGSNEQFF,TGCGCCAGCAGCTCTCGGACTAGCGGGAGTAATGAGCAGTTCTTC
TRBV9,TRBD2,TRBJ2-2,-,CASSLRGLAGNTGELFF,TGTGCCAGCAGCCTCAGGGGACTAGCGGGAAACACCGGGGAGCTGTTTTTT
TRBV27,TRBD1,TRBJ1-1,-,CASSPRDRLTEAFF,TGTGCCAGCAGTCCCCGGGACAGGCTCACTGAAGCTTTCTTT
TRBV14,-,TRBJ1-6,-,CASSQGPGRSPLHF,TGTGCCAGCAGCCAAGGCCCAGGTCGGTCACCCCTCCACTTT
TRBV6-6,-,TRBJ1-5,few,CASSYSQGNQPQHF,TGTGCCAGCAGTTACTCCCAGGGCAATCAGCCCCAGCATTTT
TRBV9,-,TRBJ1-1,-,CASSVEPYRVEAFF,TGTGCCAGCAGCGTAGAGCCTTACAGGGTGGAAGCTTTCTTT
TRBV6-4,TRBD1,TRBJ1-5,-,CASQGTGNDQPQHF,TGTGCCAGCCAGGGGACAGGGAACGATCAGCCCCAGCATTTT
TRBV5-8,-,TRBJ1-4,-,CASSLTGMGEKLFF,TGTGCCAGCAGCTTGACAGGGATGGGTGAAAAACTGTTTTTT
TRBV4-2,-,TRBJ1-2,-,CASSQDRGGFYGYTF,TGTGCCAGCAGCCAAGATAGGGGGGGGTTCTATGGCTACACCTTC
TRBV15,-,TRBJ2-3,-,CATSTLEGTDTQYF,TGTGCCACCAGTACCCTAGAAGGCACAGATACGCAGTATTTT
TRBV3-1/TRBV3-2,TRBD1,TRBJ2-1,-,CASSQDRGQANEQFF,TGTGCCAGCAGCCAAGATAGGGGACAGGCCAATGAGCAGTTCTTC
TRBV5-1,TRBD2,TRBJ2-7,-,CASSFSGRAYEQYF,TGCGCCAGCAGCTTTAGCGGGAGGGCCTACGAGCAGTACTTC
TRBV2,-,TRBJ1-4,-,CASSEVGAHEKLFF,TGTGCCAGCAGTGAGGTGGGGGCCCATGAAAAACTGTTTTTT
TRBV28,-,TRBJ1-1,-,CASSSGGLYTEAFF,TGTGCCAGCAGTTCCGGGGGGCTGTACACTGAAGCTTTCTTT
TRBV6-5,-,TRBJ1-5,-,CASSSHQGFQPQHF,TGTGCCAGCAGTTCCCACCAGGGTTTTCAGCCCCAGCATTTT
TRBV6-1,-,TRBJ2-2,once,CASREGGTTGELFF,TGTGCCAGCCGTGAGGGGGGAACCACCGGGGAGCTGTTTTTT
TRBV2,-,TRBJ1-6,-,CASSEVGGSNSPLHF,TGTGCCAGCAGTGAAGTGGGGGGTTCCAATTCACCCCTCCACTTT
TRBV28,TRBD1,TRBJ1-2,once,CASSLSDRGGYTF,TGTGCCAGCAGTTTATCGGACAGGGGCGGCTACACCTTC